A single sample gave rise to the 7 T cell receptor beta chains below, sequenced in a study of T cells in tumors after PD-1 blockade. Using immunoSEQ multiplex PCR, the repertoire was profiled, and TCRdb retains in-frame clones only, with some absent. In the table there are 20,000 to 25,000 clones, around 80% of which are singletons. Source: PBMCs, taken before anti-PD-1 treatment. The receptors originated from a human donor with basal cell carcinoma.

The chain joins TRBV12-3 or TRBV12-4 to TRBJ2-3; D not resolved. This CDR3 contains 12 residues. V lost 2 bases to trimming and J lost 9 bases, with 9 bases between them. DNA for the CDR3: TGTGCCAGCAGTTTAAATTGGATCACGCAGTATTTT. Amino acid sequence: CASSLNWITQYF.

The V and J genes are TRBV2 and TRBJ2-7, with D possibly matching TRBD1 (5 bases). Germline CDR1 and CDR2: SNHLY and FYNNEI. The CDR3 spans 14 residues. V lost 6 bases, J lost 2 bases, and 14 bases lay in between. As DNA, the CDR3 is TGTGCCAGCAGGGTCTCGGACACTGCCTACGAGCAGTACTTC. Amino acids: CASRVSDTAYEQYF.

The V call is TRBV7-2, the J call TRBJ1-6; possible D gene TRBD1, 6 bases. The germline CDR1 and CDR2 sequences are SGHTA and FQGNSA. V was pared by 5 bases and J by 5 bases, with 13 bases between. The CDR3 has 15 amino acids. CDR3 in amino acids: CASSNRDTNNSPLHF. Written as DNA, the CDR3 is TGTGCCAGCAGCAACCGGGACACCAATAATTCACCCCTCCACTTT. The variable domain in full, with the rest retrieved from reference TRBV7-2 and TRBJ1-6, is GAGVSQSPSNKVTEKGKDVELRCDPISGHTALYWYRQSLGQGLEFLIYFQGNSAPDKSGLPSDRFSAERTGGSVSTLTIQRTQQEDSAVYLCASSNRDTNNSPLHFGNGTRLTVT.

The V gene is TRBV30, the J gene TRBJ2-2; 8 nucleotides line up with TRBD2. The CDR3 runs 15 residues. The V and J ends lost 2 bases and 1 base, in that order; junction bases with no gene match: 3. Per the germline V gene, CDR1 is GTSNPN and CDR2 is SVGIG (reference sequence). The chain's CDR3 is CAWSRGTRNTGELFF. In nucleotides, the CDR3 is TGTGCCTGGAGTCGTGGGACTAGGAACACCGGGGAGCTGTTTTTT.

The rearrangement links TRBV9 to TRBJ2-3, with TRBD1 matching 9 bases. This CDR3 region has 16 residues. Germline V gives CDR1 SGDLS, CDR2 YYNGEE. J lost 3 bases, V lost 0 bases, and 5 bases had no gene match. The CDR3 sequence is CASSVAGDRATDTQYF. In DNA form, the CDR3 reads TGTGCCAGCAGCGTAGCTGGGGACAGGGCTACAGATACGCAGTATTTT.

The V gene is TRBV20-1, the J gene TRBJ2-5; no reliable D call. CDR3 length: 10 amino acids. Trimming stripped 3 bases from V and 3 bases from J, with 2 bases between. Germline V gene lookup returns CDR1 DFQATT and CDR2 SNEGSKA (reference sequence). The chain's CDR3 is CSAREETQYF. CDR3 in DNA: TGCAGTGCTAGGGAAGAGACCCAGTACTTC.

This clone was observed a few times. The CDR3 is CASSQDAGVNYGYTF. CDR3 bases: TGCGCCAGCAGCCAAGATGCAGGGGTAAACTATGGCTACACCTTC. The chain uses TRBV4-3 and TRBJ1-2; TRBD1 is a possible D gene (6 bases). The CDR3 is 15 amino acids. Trimming left V 0 bases short and J 2 bases short, with 10 bases between. Germline values: CDR1 LGHNA, CDR2 YSLEER.